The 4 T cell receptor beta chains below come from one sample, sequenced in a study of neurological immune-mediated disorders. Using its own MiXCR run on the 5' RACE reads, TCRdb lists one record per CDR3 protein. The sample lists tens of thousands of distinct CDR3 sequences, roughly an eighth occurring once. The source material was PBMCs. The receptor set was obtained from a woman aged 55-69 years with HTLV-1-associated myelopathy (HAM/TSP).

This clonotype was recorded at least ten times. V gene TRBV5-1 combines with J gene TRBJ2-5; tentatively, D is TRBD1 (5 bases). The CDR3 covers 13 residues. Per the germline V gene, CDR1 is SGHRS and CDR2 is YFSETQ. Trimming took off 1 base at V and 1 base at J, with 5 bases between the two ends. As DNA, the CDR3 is TGCGCCAGCAGCTTGAGGGGCCAAGAGACCCAGTACTTC. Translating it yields CASSLRGQETQYF.

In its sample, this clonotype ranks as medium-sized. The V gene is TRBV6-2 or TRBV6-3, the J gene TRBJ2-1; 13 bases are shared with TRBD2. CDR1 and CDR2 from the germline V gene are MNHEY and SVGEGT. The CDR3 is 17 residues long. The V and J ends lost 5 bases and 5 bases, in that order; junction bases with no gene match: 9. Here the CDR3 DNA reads TGTGCCAGCAGTCGATTACTAGCGGGGGGGCAAGACAATGAGCAGTTCTTC. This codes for CASSRLLAGGQDNEQFF.

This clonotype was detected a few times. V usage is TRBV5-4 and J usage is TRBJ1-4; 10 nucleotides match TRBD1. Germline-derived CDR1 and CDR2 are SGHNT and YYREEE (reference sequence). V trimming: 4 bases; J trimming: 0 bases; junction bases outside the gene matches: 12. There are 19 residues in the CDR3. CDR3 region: CASSPRPPGQGTTNEKLFF. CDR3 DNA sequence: TGTGCCAGCAGCCCGAGGCCTCCGGGACAGGGGACAACTAATGAAAAACTGTTTTTT. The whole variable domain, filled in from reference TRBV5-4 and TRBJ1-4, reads ETGVTQSPTHLIKTRGQQVTLRCSSQSGHNTVSWYQQALGQGPQFIFQYYREEENGRGNFPPRFSGLQFPNYSSELNVNALELDDSALYLCASSPRPPGQGTTNEKLFFGSGTQLSVL.

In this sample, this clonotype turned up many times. The CDR3 sequence: CASSQDLNFGELFF. CDR3 in DNA: TGTGCCAGCAGCCAAGATTTGAACTTCGGGGAGCTGTTTTTT. V and J are TRBV4-2 and TRBJ2-2; D uncertain. Trimming left V 0 bases short and J 7 bases short, with 9 bases between. The CDR3 runs to 14 residues. CDR1 LGHNA and CDR2 YNFKEQ come from the germline V gene.